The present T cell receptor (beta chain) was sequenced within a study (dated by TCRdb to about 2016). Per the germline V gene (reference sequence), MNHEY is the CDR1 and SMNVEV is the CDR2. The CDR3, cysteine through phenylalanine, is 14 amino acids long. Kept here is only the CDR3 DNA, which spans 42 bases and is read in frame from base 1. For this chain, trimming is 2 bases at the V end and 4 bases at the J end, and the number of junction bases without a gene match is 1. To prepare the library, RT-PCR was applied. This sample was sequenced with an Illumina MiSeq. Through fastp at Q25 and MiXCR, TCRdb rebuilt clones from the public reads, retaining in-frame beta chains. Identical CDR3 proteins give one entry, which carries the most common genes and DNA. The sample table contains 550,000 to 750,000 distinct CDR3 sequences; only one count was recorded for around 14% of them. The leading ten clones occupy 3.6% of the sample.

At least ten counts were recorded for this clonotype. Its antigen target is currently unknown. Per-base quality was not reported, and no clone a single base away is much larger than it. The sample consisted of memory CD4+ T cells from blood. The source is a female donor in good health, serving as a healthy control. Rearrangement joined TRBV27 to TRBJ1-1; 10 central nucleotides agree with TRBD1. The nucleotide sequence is TGTGCCAGCAGTTTACGGGACAGGGGCACTGAAGCTTTCTTT. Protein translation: CASSLRDRGTEAFF.